The clone carrying this T cell receptor beta chain was found many times. Its antigen is still unknown. This specimen comes from a study of CD8 T cells in ankylosing spondylitis. The study's findings and limits: A TCR beta motif of seven or eight highly homologous variants appeared characteristic of ankylosing spondylitis blood. Clones linked to disease were reported to show significant enrichment in matched ankylosing spondylitis synovial fluid.

Trimming removed 3 bases from V and 5 bases from J, with 10 bases in between. Germline V gene data show CDR1 as DFQATT and CDR2 as SNEGSKA (reference sequence). The CDR3 runs 12 residues. TCRdb redid the calling of the 5' RACE reads with MiXCR, one entry per CDR3 protein. The table lists fewer than 550,000 distinct CDR3 sequences, 5.3% of them singletons. This clonotype was sampled from a male donor with ankylosing spondylitis. Specimen: blood, either unsorted or a sorted T cell fraction (not recorded which). The chain has TRBV20-1 and TRBJ2-5, with D unclear. The CDR3 reads CSASQRLETQYF. In DNA, the CDR3 is TGCAGTGCTAGTCAGAGGCTCGAGACCCAGTACTTC.